This entry concerns a single TCR beta chain. Adults between about 18 and 95 years of age took part from fewer than 30 US areas. V gave up 8 bases and J gave up 5 bases, with 6 bases separating them. Germline lookup yields CDR1 MDHEN and CDR2 SYDVKM. This CDR3 comprises 10 residues. The data originate from a study of blood T cell repertoires in COVID-19. In the original analysis: Amplification with reference gene primers provided the estimates of nucleated cell counts. Data came from immunoSEQ multiplex PCR; TCRdb stores just in-frame clones and leaves some out. Clone size and the V and J calls come from that table; the DNA yielded D and trimming. The sample lists 390,000 or so clones, around nine tenths occurring once.

The rearrangement links TRBV28 to TRBJ2-5; D remains unclear. The sequenced sample was PBMCs or T cells enriched from blood (not recorded which). The source is a woman between 50 and 59 years old who had recovered from COVID-19. CDR3 sequence (DNA): TGTGCCAGCGGCAGGGAGACCCAGTACTTC. Its translation is CASGRETQYF. Based on the CDR3 plus reference TRBV28 and TRBJ2-5, the full variable domain is DVKVTQSSRYLVKRTGEKVFLECVQDMDHENMFWYRQDPGLGLRLIYFSYDVKMKEKGDIPEGYSVSREKKERFSLILESASTNQTSMYLCASGRETQYFGPGTRLLVL.